This T cell receptor beta chain was profiled in a study of T cell responses to AZD1222 COVID-19 vaccine. Study results and limitations: Seropositivity was recorded at baseline in only 6 or 7 AZD1222 recipients. An increase in Spike-specific TCR breadth and depth was observed after two AZD1222 doses. In all cases, repertoires were sampled only after the peak T cell response.

The CDR3 has 12 amino acids. Trimming stripped 6 bases from V and 8 bases from J, with 13 bases between. Germline lookup yields CDR1 MDHEN and CDR2 SYDVKM. Method: immunoSEQ multiplex PCR; TCRdb's copy keeps in-frame clones and lacks some. The sample yields over 65,000 clones, more than 80% seen once. A word on this clone: Its antigen remains unknown.

The sequenced sample was peripheral blood, obtained on day 0 of AZD1222 vaccination. The sequence derives from an adult in good health. The chain joins TRBV28 to TRBJ1-1, with D possibly being TRBD1 (5 bases). The CDR3 sequence is CASSYQGSEAFF. CDR3 sequence (DNA): TGTGCCAGCAGCTATCAGGGATCGGAAGCTTTCTTT.